These 17 T cell receptor beta chains originate from one sample sequenced in a study of blood T cell repertoires in COVID-19. Sequencing used immunoSEQ multiplex PCR; TCRdb keeps in-frame clones, though not all of them. The table lists about 150,000 clones, approximately 90% of them singletons, with more than 2% in the top ten. The sample consisted of peripheral blood. Receptors were obtained from a woman between 65 and 79 years old with acute or convalescent COVID-19.

The chain recombines TRBV20-1 with TRBJ2-7; D is ambiguous. This CDR3 is 10 amino acids long. Germline assignment: CDR1 DFQATT and CDR2 SNEGSKA (reference sequence). V was pared by 6 bases and J by 7 bases, with 10 bases between. The CDR3 is CSALEAEQYF. Here the CDR3 DNA reads TGCAGTGCCCTCGAGGCGGAGCAGTACTTC.

This sequence joins TRBV7-9 and TRBJ1-6; no firm D call. Germline values: CDR1 SEHNR, CDR2 FQNEAQ (reference sequence). The V gene lost 5 bases and the J gene lost 11 bases, with 13 bases spanning the gap. CDR3 length equals 13 residues. The CDR3 sequence is CASSPTGVAPLHF. The CDR3 region has the DNA TGTGCCAGCAGCCCCACGGGAGTCGCACCCCTCCACTTT.

This sequence joins TRBV3-1 (or the pseudogene TRBV3-2) and TRBJ1-6; tentative D call: TRBD1 (6 bases). Germline-derived CDR1 and CDR2 are LGHDT and YNNKEL (reference sequence). The CDR3 is 16 residues long. Deletions cut 3 bases from V and 6 bases from J, with 15 bases between. The CDR3 protein is CASSHGQHSTNSPLHF. CDR3 DNA: TGTGCCAGCAGCCACGGACAGCACAGTACTAATTCACCCCTCCACTTT.

This chain joins TRBV7-2 and TRBJ2-5; 8 bases map to TRBD2. The V gene's germline CDR1 is SGHTA and CDR2 FQGNSA. This CDR3 is built from 14 residues. After removal of 5 bases from V and 4 bases from J, the junction contained 6 bases not matched to a gene. This CDR3 is CASSVGGAGETQYF. In DNA, the CDR3 is TGTGCCAGCAGCGTCGGGGGGGCCGGAGAGACCCAGTACTTC.

The CDR3 DNA reads as TGTGCCAGCGGGGTGGAAGGGGTAATAGGGCAGCCCCAGCATTTT. This sequence encodes CASGVEGVIGQPQHF. The chain combines TRBV2 with TRBJ1-5; a possible D gene is TRBD1 (5 bases). This CDR3 contains 15 residues. CDR1 is SNHLY and CDR2 is FYNNEI in the germline V gene. V was trimmed by 8 bases and J by 7 bases, leaving 21 bases between them.

CDR3: CASSLVGQGPIGSGNTIYF. In nucleotides, the CDR3 is TGCGCCAGCAGCTTGGTAGGACAGGGACCCATTGGCTCTGGAAACACCATATATTTT. The chain joins TRBV5-1 to TRBJ1-3; TRBD1 matches 8 bases. The CDR3 sequence is 19 residues long. V shed 0 bases, J shed 0 bases, and the junction held 11 bases outside the gene matches. CDR1 is SGHRS, CDR2 YFSETQ, per germline.

DNA for the CDR3: TGCGCCAGCAGCTTGGGATTAGCGGGGGCGGGCACAGATACGCAGTATTTT. Encoded protein: CASSLGLAGAGTDTQYF. This rearrangement joins TRBV5-1 to TRBJ2-3; TRBD2 matches 9 bases. V shed 0 bases, J shed 1 base, and the junction held 6 bases outside the gene matches. The CDR3 length is 17 residues. From germline, CDR1 is SGHRS and CDR2 YFSETQ.

The chain has TRBV19 and TRBJ1-1; perhaps TRBD1 as D (6 bases). Trimming took 9 bases from V and 1 from J, leaving 18 bases between them. CDR3 length equals 15 residues. Germline V gene lookup returns CDR1 LNHDA and CDR2 SQIVND (reference sequence). The CDR3 is CASSSPGHPNTEAFF. The CDR3 bases are TGTGCCAGCTCTTCTCCGGGACACCCGAACACTGAAGCTTTCTTT.

The chain combines TRBV2 with TRBJ1-2; 10 bases agree with TRBD1. The CDR3 sequence is 13 residues long. CDR1 and CDR2 (germline): SNHLY, FYNNEI. J gave up 7 bases and V 6 bases, and 5 bases lay outside the gene matches. The CDR3 reads CASRRQGASGYTF. Written as DNA, the CDR3 is TGTGCCAGCAGGCGACAGGGGGCGAGTGGCTACACCTTC. The whole variable domain, remainder taken from reference TRBV2 and TRBJ1-2, is EPEVTQTPSHQVTQMGQEVILRCVPISNHLYFYWYRQILGQKVEFLVSFYNNEISEKSEIFDDQFSVERPDGSNFTLKIRSTKLEDSAMYFCASRRQGASGYTFGSGTRLTVV.

V is TRBV6-6 and J is TRBJ1-1; the D is unclear. From germline, CDR1 is MNHNY and CDR2 SVGAGI (reference sequence). This CDR3 comprises 13 residues. Trimming cost V 7 bases and J 8 bases, with 17 bases left between them. The CDR3 bases are TGTGCCAGCATTCCCGCGGGCCGGATGGAAGCTTTCTTT. Translating it yields CASIPAGRMEAFF.

The chain links TRBV18 to TRBJ1-3, with D hard to call. The CDR3 is made up of 14 amino acids. Germline lookup yields CDR1 KGHSH and CDR2 LQKENI. Deletions cut 7 bases from V and 0 bases from J, with 10 bases between. The CDR3 DNA is TGTGCCAGCTGCGATGGTTACTCTGGAAACACCATATATTTT. It codes for CASCDGYSGNTIYF.

This sequence joins TRBV4-1 and TRBJ1-2; D is ambiguous. Germline values: CDR1 MGHRA, CDR2 YSYEKL. The V gene lost 0 bases and the J gene lost 0 bases, with 11 bases spanning the gap. This CDR3 comprises 16 residues. CDR3 protein: CASSQESSVANYGYTF. In DNA, the CDR3 is TGCGCCAGCAGCCAAGAGTCGAGCGTAGCTAACTATGGCTACACCTTC.

The chain employs TRBV12-5 and TRBJ1-1; D is ambiguous. The CDR3 loop spans 15 amino acids. Between the trimmed V and J ends, which lost 0 bases and 11 bases, there was a span of 19 bases. Germline CDR1 is LGHNT and CDR2 is FRNRAP. CDR3 DNA sequence: TGTGCTAGTGGTTTGGTAGATGCCGGACGGGGTTCCGCTTTCTTT. It codes for CASGLVDAGRGSAFF.

The V gene is TRBV4-2, the J gene TRBJ2-7, with unresolved D. The CDR3 runs 15 residues. Trimming cost V 1 base and J 0 bases, with 10 bases left between them. Per the germline V gene, CDR1 is LGHNA and CDR2 is YNFKEQ. CDR3 in amino acids: CASSQGQRSSYEQYF. The DNA of the CDR3 is TGTGCCAGCAGCCAAGGCCAGAGGAGCTCCTACGAGCAGTACTTC.

In its sample, this clone was seen a few times. The CDR3 here is CASSLEGGDNSPLHF. CDR3 DNA: TGCGCCAGCAGCTTGGAGGGAGGTGATAATTCACCCCTCCACTTT. J is TRBJ1-6 and V is TRBV5-1; D is unresolved. V lost 0 bases and J lost 5, with 9 bases in between. Looked up from germline, CDR1 is SGHRS and CDR2 is YFSETQ. The CDR3 loop spans 15 amino acids.

This chain uses TRBV4-1 with TRBJ2-1; TRBD1 matches 7 bases. V dropped 1 base and J dropped 0; count of bases not matched to a gene: 9. Germline V gene sequence: CDR1 MGHRA, CDR2 YSYEKL. The CDR3 has 18 residues. Written as DNA, the CDR3 is TGCGCCAGCAGCCAAGTCCGGGGACAGAGAAGCTCCTACAATGAGCAGTTCTTC. Its protein product is CASSQVRGQRSSYNEQFF.

J is TRBJ2-5 and V is TRBV5-1; 12 positions match TRBD2. The CDR3 has 18 residues. V lost 6 bases and J lost 5; bases outside the gene matches: 17. The V gene's germline CDR1 is SGHRS and CDR2 YFSETQ. CDR3 DNA: TGCGCCAGCACCTTCGTGCCTAGCGGGGGGGATGTTCTTGAGACCCAGTACTTC. Residues: CASTFVPSGGDVLETQYF.